The clone carrying this TCR beta chain was recorded once. The antigen remains undetermined. The source of the sample is a study of cytomegalovirus exposure and HLA in healthy donors. Findings and limits, study-wide: Follow-up analysis found HLA locus-dependent TCR association rates, highest for DRB1 and lowest for HLA-C.

The PCR ran on 60 Vbeta and 13 Jbeta primers. Generated by immunoSEQ multiplex PCR, the TCRdb table keeps only in-frame clones and is missing some. The sample includes some 120,000 clones, around three quarters of them seen just once. The germline V gene encodes CDR1 MNHEY and CDR2 SVGAGI. The CDR3 has 16 amino acids. V lost 0 bases, J lost 0 bases, and 12 bases lay in between. The chain is built from TRBV6-5 and TRBJ2-7; TRBD1 might be the D (5 bases). Material: PBMCs. This receptor was identified in a man in his thirties or forties in good health and CMV-seropositive. The CDR3: CASSYSLGLSSYEQYF. The CDR3 region has the DNA TGTGCCAGCAGTTACTCTTTGGGGCTGAGCTCCTACGAGCAGTACTTC.